The 5 T cell receptor beta chains given below trace back to one sample, sequenced in a study of blood T cell repertoires in COVID-19 (dated by TCRdb to about 2020). Library preparation employed the immunoSEQ multiplex PCR assay. TCRdb took over this immuneACCESS table, retaining in-frame rearrangements with V and J assigned. Such tables are incomplete; in checked studies, under half of the missing clones stem from an unresolved V gene, and the remainder is unexplained. In this sample the table shows about 430,000 clones, roughly 84% of which occur a single time. The leading ten clones occupy roughly 1.4% of the sample. The sample taken for sequencing was PBMCs or T cells enriched from blood (not recorded which). Source of these receptors: a woman younger than 30 who had been exposed to COVID-19.

V gene TRBV1 combines with J gene TRBJ1-6. TRBV1 is an annotated pseudogene. The CDR3 is made up of 16 amino acids. CDR3: CTSSQVLRVYNSPLHF. The CDR3 DNA reads TGCACCAGCAGCCAAGTCCTGCGCGTGTATAATTCACCCCTCCACTTT.

This clone appeared once. The V call is TRBV9, the J call TRBJ2-3; D remains unclear. Trimming took off 4 bases at V and 0 bases at J, with 6 bases between the two ends. CDR1 and CDR2 from the germline V gene are SGDLS and YYNGEE. The CDR3 extends over 13 amino acids. CDR3 coding DNA: TGTGCCAGCAGCCCAGATAGCACAGATACGCAGTATTTT. This encodes CASSPDSTDTQYF.

CDR3 sequence: CASSLSGSSGANVLTF. CDR3 sequence (DNA): TGTGCCAGCAGCTTATCCGGGAGCTCTGGGGCCAACGTCCTGACTTTC. This sequence joins TRBV7-9 and TRBJ2-6; D may be TRBD2 (6 bases). There are 16 residues in the CDR3. The V gene lost 2 bases and the J gene lost 0 bases, with 8 bases spanning the gap. Germline V CDR1 and CDR2: SEHNR, FQNEAQ (reference sequence).

This chain uses TRBV28 with TRBJ1-1; 9 bases are shared with TRBD1. This CDR3 is built from 14 residues. Germline CDR1 and CDR2: MDHEN and SYDVKM. Germline trimming cut 6 bases from V and 11 bases from J; bases unmatched to any gene: 13. For the CDR3, the DNA is TGTGCCAGCAGCACCGCCGGGACAGGGCCTGCTGCTTTCTTT. Protein: CASSTAGTGPAAFF.

The chain couples TRBV24-1 to TRBJ2-5, with 10 positions matching TRBD1. Trimming cost V 4 bases and J 4 bases; bases outside gene matches: 8. In germline, CDR1 is KGHDR, CDR2 SFDVKD. The CDR3 is made up of 16 amino acids. Written as DNA, the CDR3 is TGTGCCACCAGTGAGTCCGGGACAGGGGAGGGAGAGACCCAGTACTTC. Encoded protein: CATSESGTGEGETQYF.